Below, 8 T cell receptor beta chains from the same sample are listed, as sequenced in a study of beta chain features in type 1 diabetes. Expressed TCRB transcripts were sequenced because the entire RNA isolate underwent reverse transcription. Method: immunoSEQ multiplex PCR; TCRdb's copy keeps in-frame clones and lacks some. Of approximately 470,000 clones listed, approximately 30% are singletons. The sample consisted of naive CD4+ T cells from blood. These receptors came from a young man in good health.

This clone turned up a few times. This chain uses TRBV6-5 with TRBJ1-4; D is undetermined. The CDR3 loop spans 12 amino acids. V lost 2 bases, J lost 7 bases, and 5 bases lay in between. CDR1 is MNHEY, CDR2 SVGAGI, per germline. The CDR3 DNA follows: TGTGCCAGCAGTTACGGGCGTGAAAAACTGTTTTTT. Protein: CASSYGREKLFF.

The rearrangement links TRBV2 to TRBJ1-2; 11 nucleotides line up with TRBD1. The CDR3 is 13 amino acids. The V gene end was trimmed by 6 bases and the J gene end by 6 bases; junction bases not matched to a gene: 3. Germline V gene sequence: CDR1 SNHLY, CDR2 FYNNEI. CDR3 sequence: CASRPGQGDGYTF. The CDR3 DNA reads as TGTGCCAGCAGACCGGGACAGGGGGATGGCTACACCTTC.

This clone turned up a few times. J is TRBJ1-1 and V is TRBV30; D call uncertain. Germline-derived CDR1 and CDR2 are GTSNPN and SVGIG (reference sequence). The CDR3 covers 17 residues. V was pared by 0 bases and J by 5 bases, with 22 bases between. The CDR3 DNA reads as TGTGCCTGGAGTGTTTCTCCCCCTACGGGGAGAGGAACTGAAGCTTTCTTT. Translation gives CAWSVSPPTGRGTEAFF. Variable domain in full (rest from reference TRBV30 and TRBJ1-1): SQTIHQWPATLVQPVGSPLSLECTVEGTSNPNLYWYRQAAGRGLQLLFYSVGIGQISSEVPQNLSASRPQDRQFILSSKKLLLSDSGFYLCAWSVSPPTGRGTEAFFGQGTRLTVV.

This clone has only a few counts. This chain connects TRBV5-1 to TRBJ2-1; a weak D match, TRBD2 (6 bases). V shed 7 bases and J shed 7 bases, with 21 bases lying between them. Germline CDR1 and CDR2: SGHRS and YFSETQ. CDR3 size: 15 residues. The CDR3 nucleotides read TGCGCCAGCTACCCACTAGCTGGGATATCGAATGAGCAGTTCTTC. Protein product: CASYPLAGISNEQFF.

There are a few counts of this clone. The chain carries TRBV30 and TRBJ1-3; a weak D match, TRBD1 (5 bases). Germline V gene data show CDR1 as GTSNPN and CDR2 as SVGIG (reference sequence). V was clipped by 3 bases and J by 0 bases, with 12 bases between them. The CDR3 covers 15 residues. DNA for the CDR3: TGTGCCTGGAGCCTACGACAGAGCTCTGGAAACACCATATATTTT. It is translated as CAWSLRQSSGNTIYF.

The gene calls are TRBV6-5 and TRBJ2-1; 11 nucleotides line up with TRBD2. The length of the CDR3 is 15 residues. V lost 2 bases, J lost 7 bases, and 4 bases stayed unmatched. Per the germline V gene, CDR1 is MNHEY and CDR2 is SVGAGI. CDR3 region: CASSYGTSGRNEQFF. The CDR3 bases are TGTGCCAGCAGTTACGGGACTAGCGGAAGGAATGAGCAGTTCTTC.

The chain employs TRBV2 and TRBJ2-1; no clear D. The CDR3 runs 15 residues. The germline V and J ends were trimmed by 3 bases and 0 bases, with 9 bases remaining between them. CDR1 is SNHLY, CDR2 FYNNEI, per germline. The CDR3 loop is CASSDGPSSYNEQFF. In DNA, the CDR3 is TGTGCCAGCAGTGACGGGCCGAGCTCCTACAATGAGCAGTTCTTC.

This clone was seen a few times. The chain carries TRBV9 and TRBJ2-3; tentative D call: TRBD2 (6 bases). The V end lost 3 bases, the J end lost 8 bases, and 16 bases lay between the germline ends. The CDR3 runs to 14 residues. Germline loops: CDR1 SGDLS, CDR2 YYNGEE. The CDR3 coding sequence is TGTGCCAGCAGCGGGGACTCCCCCTTCGGTACGCAGTATTTT. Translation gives CASSGDSPFGTQYF.